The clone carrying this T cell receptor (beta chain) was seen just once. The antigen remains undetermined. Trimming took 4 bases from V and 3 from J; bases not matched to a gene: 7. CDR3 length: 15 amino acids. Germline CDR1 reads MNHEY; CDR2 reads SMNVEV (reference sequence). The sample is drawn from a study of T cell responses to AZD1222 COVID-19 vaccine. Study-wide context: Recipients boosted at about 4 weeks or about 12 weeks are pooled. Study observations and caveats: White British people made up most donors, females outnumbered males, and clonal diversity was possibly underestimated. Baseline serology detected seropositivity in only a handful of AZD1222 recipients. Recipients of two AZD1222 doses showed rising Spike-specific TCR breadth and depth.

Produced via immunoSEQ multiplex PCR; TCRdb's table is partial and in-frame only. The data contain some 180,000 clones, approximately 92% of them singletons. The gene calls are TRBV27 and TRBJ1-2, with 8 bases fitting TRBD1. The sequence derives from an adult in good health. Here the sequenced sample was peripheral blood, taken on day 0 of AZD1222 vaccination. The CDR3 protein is CASSSGQGGDYGYTF. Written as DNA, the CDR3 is TGTGCCAGCAGTTCCGGACAGGGAGGAGACTATGGCTACACCTTC.